These 24 T cell receptor beta chains were all obtained from the same sample, sequenced in a study of T cell changes during pregnancy in multiple sclerosis. The data were produced by immunoSEQ multiplex PCR, yet TCRdb's version contains in-frame clones alone and is incomplete. The repertoire holds 40,000 or so clones, with roughly 88% as singletons. Here the sequenced sample was CD8+ T cells from peripheral blood mononuclear cells, taken in the first trimester of pregnancy. These TCRs come from a female donor with multiple sclerosis, enrolled in a pregnancy study.

The rearrangement joins TRBV7-2 to TRBJ1-4; D is undetermined. This CDR3 region has 14 residues. The ends were cut back, 4 bases at V and 0 bases at J, with 6 bases in the middle. Germline V lookup: CDR1 SGHTA, CDR2 FQGNSA. Here the CDR3 DNA reads TGTGCCAGCAGCTCTAGTTCAACTAATGAAAAACTGTTTTTT. It yields the protein CASSSSSTNEKLFF.

The chain has TRBV9 and TRBJ1-1; 8 nucleotides line up with TRBD1. The J segment lost 5 bases and the V segment lost 3 bases, leaving 9 bases of the junction unmatched. The CDR3 runs to 15 residues. Germline CDR1 reads SGDLS; CDR2 reads YYNGEE. This chain's CDR3 is CASSAPRTGRTEAFF. The CDR3 coding sequence is TGTGCCAGCAGCGCACCTCGGACAGGGAGGACTGAAGCTTTCTTT.

The chain combines TRBV9 with TRBJ2-3; D is perhaps TRBD1 (6 bases). CDR3 length equals 15 residues. CDR1 SGDLS and CDR2 YYNGEE come from the germline V gene. V was cut by 4 bases and J by 2 bases, with 14 bases left in between. Written as DNA, the CDR3 is TGTGCCAGCAGCCCGCATCTGGGGGCCACAGATACGCAGTATTTT. Amino acids: CASSPHLGATDTQYF.

The V and J genes are TRBV29-1 and TRBJ1-2; D gene unclear. The germline CDR1 and CDR2 sequences are SQVTM and ANQGSEA. CDR3 length equals 9 residues. The V and J ends lost 3 bases and 6 bases respectively, with 2 bases between them. CDR3 loop: CSVDDGYTF. CDR3 nucleotide sequence: TGCAGCGTTGACGATGGCTACACCTTC.

The chain carries TRBV15 and TRBJ2-5; TRBD1 might be the D (6 bases). The V gene lost 1 base and the J gene lost 4 bases, with 10 bases spanning the gap. This CDR3 region has 14 residues. Germline V gives CDR1 LNHNV, CDR2 YYDKDF (reference sequence). The CDR3 region has the DNA TGTGCCACCAGCAGAGCTGGGGGCGCAGAGACCCAGTACTTC. Translated, it gives CATSRAGGAETQYF.

This clone was seen once. This sequence joins TRBV27 and TRBJ1-1, with D perhaps matching TRBD1 (5 bases). Per the germline V gene, CDR1 is MNHEY and CDR2 is SMNVEV (reference sequence). CDR3 length equals 14 residues. The germline V and J ends were trimmed by 6 bases and 6 bases, with 17 bases remaining between them. CDR3 DNA: TGTGCCAGCAGCCCCATAAATCCACAGGCTGAAGCTTTCTTT. The encoded protein is CASSPINPQAEAFF.

V is TRBV7-3 and J is TRBJ2-7; D is possibly TRBD2 (5 bases). V was pared by 1 base and J by 5 bases, with 12 bases between. Per germline, CDR1 SGHTA and CDR2 FQGTGA. This CDR3 region has 14 residues. The CDR3 spells CASSLMGPGNEQYF. Written as DNA, the CDR3 is TGTGCCAGCAGCTTAATGGGTCCGGGGAACGAGCAGTACTTC.

This chain links TRBV14 with TRBJ2-3; 10 bases align to TRBD2. Germline CDR1 SGHDN, CDR2 FVKESK. V dropped 1 base and J dropped 1; count of bases not matched to a gene: 5. This CDR3 has 17 residues. The CDR3, as DNA: TGTGCCAGCAGCCAAGGGCCTACTAGCGGGGGCACAGATACGCAGTATTTT. Protein sequence: CASSQGPTSGGTDTQYF.

The V call is TRBV9, the J call TRBJ2-4; TRBD1 agrees at 7 bases. V was clipped by 3 bases and J by 5 bases; unmatched bases: 5. The CDR3 contains 14 residues. From germline, CDR1 is SGDLS and CDR2 YYNGEE. CDR3 sequence: CASSGRDSENIQYF. CDR3 nucleotides: TGTGCCAGCAGCGGCCGGGACAGCGAAAACATTCAGTACTTC. Full variable domain (missing parts from reference TRBV9 and TRBJ2-4): DSGVTQTPKHLITATGQRVTLRCSPRSGDLSVYWYQQSLDQGLQFLIQYYNGEERAKGNILERFSAQQFPDLHSELNLSSLELGDSALYFCASSGRDSENIQYFGAGTRLSVL.

V and J are TRBV6-6 and TRBJ2-1; tentatively, D is TRBD1 (6 bases). CDR1 is MNHNY, CDR2 SVGAGI, per germline (reference sequence). CDR3 size: 16 residues. V shed 4 bases and J shed 1 base, with 14 bases lying between them. This CDR3 is CASSSTEGVSYNEQFF. CDR3 nucleotide sequence: TGTGCCAGCAGTTCCACCGAGGGGGTTTCCTACAATGAGCAGTTCTTC.

This clone is medium-sized. The rearrangement uses TRBV10-3 and TRBJ1-5; tentatively, D is TRBD1 (5 bases). V lost 11 bases and J 4 bases, leaving 18 bases between the germline ends. In germline, CDR1 is ENHRY, CDR2 SYGVKD. The length of the CDR3 is 14 residues. In nucleotides, the CDR3 is TGTGCCTCCGGGACGGGGGATCTGAATCAGCCCCAGCATTTT. Residues: CASGTGDLNQPQHF.

J is TRBJ2-5 and V is TRBV7-6; the match to TRBD2 covers 9 bases. The CDR3 has 15 amino acids. CDR1 and CDR2 (germline): SGHVS, FNYEAQ. Losses at the gene ends were 3 bases for V and 4 bases for J; bases not matched to a gene: 6. The DNA of the CDR3 is TGTGCCAGCAGCTTTGGCGGGGGGGCTGGAGAGACCCAGTACTTC. Translating it yields CASSFGGGAGETQYF.

The V call is TRBV14, the J call TRBJ2-2, with D perhaps matching TRBD1 (6 bases). In germline, CDR1 is SGHDN, CDR2 FVKESK. The V and J ends lost 4 bases and 6 bases respectively, with 12 bases between them. The CDR3 consists of 14 residues. Here the CDR3 DNA reads TGTGCCAGCAGCCCCTTTACAGGGTCCGGGGAGCTGTTTTTT. It translates to CASSPFTGSGELFF.

The sample holds many counts of this clone. J is TRBJ2-7 and V is TRBV6-5, with 9 bases identical to TRBD1. The germline CDR1 and CDR2 sequences are MNHEY and SVGAGI. The CDR3 loop spans 14 amino acids. The trim removed 7 bases at V and 6 bases at J, leaving 10 bases unmatched. This CDR3 is CASTQGTGRGEQYF. CDR3 sequence (DNA): TGTGCCAGCACACAAGGGACAGGGAGAGGCGAGCAGTACTTC.

The chain links TRBV7-8 to TRBJ1-1, with 11 bases matching TRBD1. The CDR3 length is 13 residues. Germline values: CDR1 SGHVS, CDR2 FQNEAQ. V trimming: 5 bases; J trimming: 6 bases; junction bases outside the gene matches: 2. CDR3 region: CASSMGQGAEAFF. CDR3 DNA sequence: TGTGCCAGCAGCATGGGACAGGGGGCTGAAGCTTTCTTT.

This chain joins TRBV7-9 and TRBJ2-7, with 8 bases that match TRBD1. This CDR3 has 14 residues. Per the germline V gene, CDR1 is SEHNR and CDR2 is FQNEAQ (reference sequence). The J segment lost 2 bases and the V segment lost 9 bases, leaving 9 bases of the junction unmatched. As DNA, the CDR3 is TGTGCCAGTTTAGGGACAGGTGTTACCTACGAGCAGTACTTC. Its translation is CASLGTGVTYEQYF. The whole variable domain, filled in from reference TRBV7-9 and TRBJ2-7, reads DTGVSQNPRHKITKRGQNVTFRCDPISEHNRLYWYRQTLGQGPEFLTYFQNEAQLEKSRLLSDRFSAERPKGSFSTLEIQRTEQGDSAMYLCASLGTGVTYEQYFGPGTRLTVT.

The chain carries TRBV27 and TRBJ2-1; TRBD1 is a possible D gene (6 bases). The CDR3 length is 15 residues. V was clipped by 10 bases and J by 0 bases, with 16 bases between them. Germline V lookup: CDR1 MNHEY, CDR2 SMNVEV (reference sequence). CDR3 protein: CATAQGSPSYNEQFF. The CDR3 DNA reads as TGTGCCACCGCCCAGGGGTCCCCCTCCTACAATGAGCAGTTCTTC.

Written as DNA, the CDR3 is TGCAGTGGGGACAATTCCTACGAGCAGTACTTC. It is translated as CSGDNSYEQYF. The chain combines TRBV20-1 with TRBJ2-7, with D maybe TRBD1 (6 bases). This CDR3 contains 11 residues. Germline V gene lookup returns CDR1 DFQATT and CDR2 SNEGSKA (reference sequence). With 7 bases removed from V and 1 base from J, the gap between germline ends came to 8 bases.

The V call is TRBV27, the J call TRBJ2-2, with D possibly TRBD2 on 6 matching bases. The V gene's germline CDR1 is MNHEY and CDR2 SMNVEV (reference sequence). The CDR3 is made up of 16 amino acids. Deletions cut 4 bases from V and 6 bases from J, with 18 bases between. DNA for the CDR3: TGTGCCAGCAGTTCCCCTTCCGGGACTCGGCCCGGGGAGCTGTTTTTT. Translating it yields CASSSPSGTRPGELFF.

This clone was observed a handful of times. The chain carries TRBV21-1 and TRBJ1-5. TRBV21-1 represents a pseudogene. The CDR3 has 15 amino acids. The CDR3 DNA reads TGTGCCAGCAGCTTCTACGGGTTTAGCAATCAGCCCCAGCATTTT. The encoded protein is CASSFYGFSNQPQHF.

The chain is built from TRBV9 and TRBJ2-3, with D perhaps TRBD1 (6 bases). The CDR3 spans 14 residues. Germline V gene sequence: CDR1 SGDLS, CDR2 YYNGEE. With 1 base removed from V and 4 bases from J, the gap between germline ends came to 10 bases. This CDR3 reads CASSVPSGADTQYF. The CDR3 bases are TGTGCCAGCAGCGTACCCTCAGGGGCAGATACGCAGTATTTT.

The chain joins TRBV19 to TRBJ1-1; tentative D call: TRBD1 (6 bases). This CDR3 comprises 15 residues. The germline gives CDR1 LNHDA, CDR2 SQIVND (reference sequence). V shed 5 bases and J shed 1 base, with 14 bases lying between them. CDR3 bases: TGTGCCAGTAGTCAACGGGACAACTCGAACACTGAAGCTTTCTTT. It translates to CASSQRDNSNTEAFF.

The chain combines TRBV7-8 with TRBJ1-1; no clear D. The CDR3 extends over 15 amino acids. CDR1 is SGHVS, CDR2 FQNEAQ, per germline. The ends were cut back, 0 bases at V and 3 bases at J, with 11 bases in the middle. CDR3 region: CASSLARIGDTEAFF. The CDR3 nucleotides are TGTGCCAGCAGCTTAGCGAGGATCGGGGACACTGAAGCTTTCTTT.

The V gene is TRBV27, the J gene TRBJ1-2; TRBD1 matches 8 bases. Trimming cost V 10 bases and J 8 bases; bases outside gene matches: 15. CDR1 is MNHEY, CDR2 SMNVEV, per germline (reference sequence). The CDR3 spans 14 residues. This CDR3 reads CANPPPTGEDGYTF. In nucleotides, the CDR3 is TGTGCCAATCCGCCCCCGACAGGGGAAGACGGCTACACCTTC.